The 14 T cell receptor beta chains below come from one sample, sequenced in a study of blood T cell repertoires in COVID-19. Libraries were prepared by immunoSEQ multiplex PCR; TCRdb keeps only in-frame clonotypes and omits some of them. The sample yields about 190,000 clones, 75% to 90% seen once. Sequencing was performed on peripheral blood. Receptors were obtained from a middle-aged man with acute or convalescent COVID-19.

V and J are TRBV2 and TRBJ2-2; 9 bases are shared with TRBD1. Germline V gives CDR1 SNHLY, CDR2 FYNNEI. The CDR3 consists of 17 residues. V shed 4 bases, J shed 6 bases, and the junction held 12 bases outside the gene matches. The CDR3 region has the DNA TGTGCCAGCAGTGCCCCAAATCTGGACAGGGGTGCCGGGGAGCTGTTTTTT. Translation gives CASSAPNLDRGAGELFF.

This chain links TRBV7-6 with TRBJ2-1; 8 nucleotides align to TRBD1. The CDR3 sequence is 17 residues long. CDR1 is SGHVS and CDR2 is FNYEAQ in the germline V gene. Unmatched junction bases numbered 9, after V lost 5 bases and J lost 0 bases. CDR3 protein: CASSPGQGLSSYNEQFF. The CDR3 DNA reads as TGTGCCAGCAGCCCTGGACAGGGATTGAGCTCCTACAATGAGCAGTTCTTC.

This clone occurred a few times. J is TRBJ2-2 and V is TRBV10-2; 8 bases map to TRBD1. Per germline, CDR1 WSHSY and CDR2 SAAADI. V shed 8 bases and J 2 bases; nucleotides not matched to a gene: 10. CDR3 size: 16 residues. The DNA for the CDR3 is TGCGCCAGCGACCCTATCGGACAGGGAAACACCGGGGAGCTGTTTTTT. Translated, it gives CASDPIGQGNTGELFF.

This chain connects TRBV10-2 to TRBJ2-1; 9 bases fit TRBD1. CDR3 size: 14 residues. Germline-derived CDR1 and CDR2 are WSHSY and SAAADI. After removal of 2 bases from V and 8 bases from J, the junction contained 4 bases not matched to a gene. The CDR3 coding sequence is TGCGCCAGCAGTGAGGACAGGGGGTCGGATGAGCAGTTCTTC. It yields the protein CASSEDRGSDEQFF.

J is TRBJ1-2 and V is TRBV7-2; D is possibly TRBD1 (6 bases). Germline-derived CDR1 and CDR2 are SGHTA and FQGNSA. Trimming removed 1 base from V and 4 bases from J, with 10 bases in between. The CDR3 is made up of 14 amino acids. The CDR3 sequence is CASSLDQGTYGYTF. In nucleotides, the CDR3 is TGTGCCAGCAGCTTAGATCAGGGGACCTATGGCTACACCTTC.

The CDR3 region has the DNA TGTGCCAGCAGCTTAGCCCCGGCGGGGGCCTCTAACTATGGCTACACCTTC. Translation: CASSLAPAGASNYGYTF. The chain uses TRBV7-2 and TRBJ1-2, with D possibly matching TRBD1 (6 bases). Germline assignment: CDR1 SGHTA and CDR2 FQGNSA. The length of the CDR3 is 17 residues. The V end was cut by 0 bases, the J end by 0 bases, with 14 bases between.

This sequence joins TRBV4-2 and TRBJ2-7, with 7 bases that match TRBD1. CDR1 LGHNA and CDR2 YNFKEQ come from the germline V gene. CDR3 length: 13 amino acids. V trimming: 4 bases; J trimming: 3 bases; junction bases outside the gene matches: 3. CDR3: CASSLRDSYEQYF. The CDR3 region has the DNA TGTGCCAGCAGCCTACGGGACAGCTACGAGCAGTACTTC.

The chain combines TRBV6-5 with TRBJ1-2; 7 bases are a match to TRBD1. There are 13 residues in the CDR3. Germline V CDR1 and CDR2: MNHEY, SVGAGI. Unmatched junction bases numbered 4, after V lost 6 bases and J lost 3 bases. CDR3 protein: CASRKTGDYGYTF. The CDR3 DNA reads TGTGCCAGCAGGAAAACAGGGGACTATGGCTACACCTTC.

This clone was observed once. The J gene is TRBJ1-4, the V gene TRBV6-1, with D hard to call. Germline-derived CDR1 and CDR2 are MNHNS and SASEGT. Trimming took 1 base from V and 7 from J, leaving 22 bases between them. This CDR3 comprises 18 residues. The CDR3 nucleotides read TGTGCCAGCAGTGAAGGTGATGGTAGAGTACAGCGGGTTGAAAAACTGTTTTTT. Protein: CASSEGDGRVQRVEKLFF.

This clone appeared a single time. The chain is built from TRBV2 and TRBJ2-5; 8 bases are a match to TRBD1. The CDR3 runs to 16 residues. J was trimmed by 4 bases and V by 6 bases; bases with no gene match: 13. In germline, CDR1 is SNHLY, CDR2 FYNNEI. For the CDR3, the DNA is TGTGCCAGCAGCTACCCACTACAGGGGGGACCAGAGACCCAGTACTTC. Its translation: CASSYPLQGGPETQYF.

Written as DNA, the CDR3 is TGCAGTGCTAGTGCGGGGGGATTTGGCGAGCAGTACTTC. As protein: CSASAGGFGEQYF. The chain carries TRBV20-1 and TRBJ2-7; 8 bases are a match to TRBD2. The CDR3 is made up of 13 amino acids. CDR1 is DFQATT, CDR2 SNEGSKA, per germline (reference sequence). Trimming removed 3 bases from V and 6 bases from J; junction bases left unmatched: 7.

The rearrangement joins TRBV5-1 to TRBJ2-1, with 7 bases fitting TRBD2. The CDR3 totals 14 residues. Trimming cost V 4 bases and J 7 bases; bases outside gene matches: 8. Looked up from germline, CDR1 is SGHRS and CDR2 is YFSETQ. The CDR3: CASSPSGTVNEQFF. The CDR3 DNA sequence: TGCGCCAGCAGCCCTAGCGGTACCGTAAATGAGCAGTTCTTC.

This clone was seen once. V is TRBV6-5 and J is TRBJ1-3; no reliable D call. The CDR3 runs 14 residues. Germline V gene lookup returns CDR1 MNHEY and CDR2 SVGAGI. The CDR3: CAHSIWATGNTIYF. CDR3 DNA: TGTGCTCACAGCATATGGGCTACTGGAAACACCATATATTTT.

The genes are TRBV19 and TRBJ1-3; D is ambiguous. The germline V gene encodes CDR1 LNHDA and CDR2 SQIVND (reference sequence). V was trimmed by 1 base and J by 0 bases, leaving 10 bases between them. This CDR3 has 16 residues. CDR3 sequence (DNA): TGTGCCAGTAGTATAGTATCAACATACTCTGGAAACACCATATATTTT. Residues: CASSIVSTYSGNTIYF.